This TCR beta chain derives from a study of blood T cell repertoires in COVID-19. For the study at large: The origin of the acute and convalescent COVID-19 samples was the United States, Italy and Spain. In each case, the material was cDNA or gDNA derived from T cells, B-cell-depleted T cells, or PBMCs.

This clone has just a few counts. Authors' processing steps: Amplification of reference gene primers was used by the study to estimate nucleated cell counts. The data were produced by immunoSEQ multiplex PCR, yet TCRdb's version contains in-frame clones alone and is incomplete. V, J and clone size derive from that table, while D and trimming were established from the DNA sequence. There are 60,000 to 70,000 clones in the sample; 80% to 85% occur only once, and roughly 4.7% lies in the top ten. The sequenced sample consisted of peripheral blood. The sequence was obtained from a woman aged 55-70 years with acute or convalescent COVID-19.

DNA for the CDR3: TGTGCCAGCAGCTATAGGACTAGCGGGGGGGCGTCCTACAATGAGCAGTTCTTC. Amino acid sequence: CASSYRTSGGASYNEQFF. This rearrangement joins TRBV11-2 to TRBJ2-1, with TRBD2 matching over 15 bases. CDR3 length: 18 amino acids. CDR1 SGHAT and CDR2 FQNNGV come from the germline V gene. The V and J ends lost 4 bases and 1 base, in that order; junction bases with no gene match: 5.